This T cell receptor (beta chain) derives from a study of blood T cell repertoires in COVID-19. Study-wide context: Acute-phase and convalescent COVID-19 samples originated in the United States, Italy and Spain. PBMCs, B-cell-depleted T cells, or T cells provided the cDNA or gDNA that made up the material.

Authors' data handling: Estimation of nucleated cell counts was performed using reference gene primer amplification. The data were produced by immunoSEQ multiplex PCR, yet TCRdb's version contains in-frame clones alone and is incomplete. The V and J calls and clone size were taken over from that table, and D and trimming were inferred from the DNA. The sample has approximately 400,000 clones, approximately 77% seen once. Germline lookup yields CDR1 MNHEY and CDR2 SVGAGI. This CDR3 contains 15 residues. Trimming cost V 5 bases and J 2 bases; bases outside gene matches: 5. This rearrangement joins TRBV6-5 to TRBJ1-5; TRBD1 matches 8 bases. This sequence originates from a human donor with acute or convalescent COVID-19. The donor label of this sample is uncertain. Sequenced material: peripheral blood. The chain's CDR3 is CASSHRGTGNQPQHF. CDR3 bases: TGTGCCAGCAGTCACAGGGGGACGGGCAATCAGCCCCAGCATTTT.